The 6 T cell receptor beta chains listed next were all sequenced from one sample in a study of cytomegalovirus exposure and HLA in healthy donors. The PCR made use of 60 Vbeta and 13 Jbeta primers. Sequenced by immunoSEQ multiplex PCR; TCRdb stores in-frame clones only, minus some. Of about 230,000 clones listed, around 80% are singletons. Sequencing was carried out using PBMCs. These receptors were obtained from a woman aged 55-70 years in good health and CMV-seropositive.

Details on this clone: One end of the junction varies from germline; a read error may be responsible. V gene TRBV15 combines with J gene TRBJ2-7; 8 bases agree with TRBD1. Looked up from germline, CDR1 is LNHNV and CDR2 is YYDKDF (reference sequence). The CDR3 runs to 12 residues. CDR3 sequence reads: CATSRDRGEQYF. CDR3 bases: TGTGCCACCAGCCGAGACAGGGGCGAGCAGTACTTC.

The CDR3 sequence is CASSPPERTYEQYF. The CDR3 DNA is TGTGCCAGTAGTCCCCCCGAGCGTACCTACGAGCAGTACTTC. V and J are TRBV19 and TRBJ2-7, with unresolved D. The CDR3 runs 14 residues. The germline V gene has CDR1 LNHDA and CDR2 SQIVND (reference sequence). Trimming took off 5 bases at V and 2 bases at J, with 13 bases between the two ends.

This chain links TRBV6-1 with TRBJ2-7, with 10 bases that match TRBD1. Germline-derived CDR1 and CDR2 are MNHNS and SASEGT. The CDR3 has 18 amino acids. With V trimmed by 4 bases and J by 6 bases, 18 bases remained unmatched. CDR3 region: CASSGSSFARQGAPEQYF. The CDR3 nucleotides read TGTGCCAGCAGTGGCTCCAGCTTTGCTAGACAGGGGGCTCCCGAGCAGTACTTC.

V and J are TRBV11-3 and TRBJ2-3, with a possible D match to TRBD2 (6 bases). Trimming took 7 bases from V and 5 from J, leaving 13 bases between them. Germline lookup yields CDR1 SGHNT and CDR2 YENEEA. CDR3 size: 13 residues. The CDR3 region has the DNA TGTGCCAGCACAAAGCGGGCGGGAGATACGCAGTATTTT. It specifies CASTKRAGDTQYF.

The chain links TRBV7-8 to TRBJ2-5; 8 bases line up with TRBD2. CDR1 and CDR2 from the germline V gene are SGHVS and FQNEAQ. V was clipped by 2 bases and J by 2 bases; unmatched bases: 7. CDR3 length: 16 amino acids. For the CDR3, the DNA is TGTGCCAGCAGCTTAATGGTCGTAGCGGGGCAAGAGACCCAGTACTTC. Translated: CASSLMVVAGQETQYF.

V and J are TRBV19 and TRBJ2-5, with a weak D call TRBD2 (5 bases). Germline CDR1 reads LNHDA; CDR2 reads SQIVND (reference sequence). V gave up 6 bases and J gave up 2 bases, with 10 bases separating them. The CDR3 runs 13 residues. The CDR3 loop reads CASRDFSQETQYF. The DNA of the CDR3 is TGTGCCAGTAGGGACTTCTCTCAAGAGACCCAGTACTTC.